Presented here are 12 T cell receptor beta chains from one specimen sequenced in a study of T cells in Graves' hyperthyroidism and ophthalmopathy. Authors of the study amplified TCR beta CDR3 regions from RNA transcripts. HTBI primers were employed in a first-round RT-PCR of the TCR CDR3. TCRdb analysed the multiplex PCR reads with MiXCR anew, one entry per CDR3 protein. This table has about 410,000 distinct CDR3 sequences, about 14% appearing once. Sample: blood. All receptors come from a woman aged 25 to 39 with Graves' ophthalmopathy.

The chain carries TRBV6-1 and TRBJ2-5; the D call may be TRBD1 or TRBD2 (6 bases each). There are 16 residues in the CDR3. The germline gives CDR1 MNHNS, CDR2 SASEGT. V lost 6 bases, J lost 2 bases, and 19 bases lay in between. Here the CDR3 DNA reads TGTGCCAGCAGCCAACTAGCAAGGGGACATCAAGAGACCCAGTACTTC. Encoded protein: CASSQLARGHQETQYF.

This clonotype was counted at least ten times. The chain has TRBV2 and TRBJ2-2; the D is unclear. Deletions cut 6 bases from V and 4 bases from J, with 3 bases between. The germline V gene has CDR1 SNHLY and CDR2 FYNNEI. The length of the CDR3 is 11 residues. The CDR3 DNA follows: TGTGCCAGCAGGGCCACCGGGGAGCTGTTTTTT. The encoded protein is CASRATGELFF.

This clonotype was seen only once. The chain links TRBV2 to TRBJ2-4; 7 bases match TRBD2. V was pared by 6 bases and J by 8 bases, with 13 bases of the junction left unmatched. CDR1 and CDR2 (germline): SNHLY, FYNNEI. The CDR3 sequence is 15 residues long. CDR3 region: CASRGLVPGIDIQYF. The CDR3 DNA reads TGTGCCAGCAGAGGACTAGTTCCAGGTATTGACATTCAGTACTTC. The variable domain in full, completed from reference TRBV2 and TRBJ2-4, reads EPEVTQTPSHQVTQMGQEVILRCVPISNHLYFYWYRQILGQKVEFLVSFYNNEISEKSEIFDDQFSVERPDGSNFTLKIRSTKLEDSAMYFCASRGLVPGIDIQYFGAGTRLSVL.

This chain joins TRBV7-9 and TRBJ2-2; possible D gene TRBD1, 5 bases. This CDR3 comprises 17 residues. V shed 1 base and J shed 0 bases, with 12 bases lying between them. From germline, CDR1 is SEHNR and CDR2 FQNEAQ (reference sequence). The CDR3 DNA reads TGTGCCAGCAGCTTAGGTGGGGCAGTGACGAACACCGGGGAGCTGTTTTTT. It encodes CASSLGGAVTNTGELFF.

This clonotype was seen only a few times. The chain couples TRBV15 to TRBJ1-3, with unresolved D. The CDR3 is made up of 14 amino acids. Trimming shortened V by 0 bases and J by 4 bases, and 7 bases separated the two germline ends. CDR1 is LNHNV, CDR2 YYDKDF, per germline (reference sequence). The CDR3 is CATSREGLGNTIYF. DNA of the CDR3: TGTGCCACCAGCAGAGAGGGGTTAGGAAACACCATATATTTT.

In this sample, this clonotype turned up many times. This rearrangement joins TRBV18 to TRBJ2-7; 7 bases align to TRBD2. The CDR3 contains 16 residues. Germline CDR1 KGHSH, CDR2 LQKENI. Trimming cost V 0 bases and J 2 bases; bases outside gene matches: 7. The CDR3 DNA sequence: TGTGCCAGCTCACCACCGGGAGGGAGTCAGCCCTACGAGCAGTACTTC. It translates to CASSPPGGSQPYEQYF.

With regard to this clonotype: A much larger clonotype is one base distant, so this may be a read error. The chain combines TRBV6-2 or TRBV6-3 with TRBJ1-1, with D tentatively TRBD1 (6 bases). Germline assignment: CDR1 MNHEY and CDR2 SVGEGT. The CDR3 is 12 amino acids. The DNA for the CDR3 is TGTGCCAGCAAGGACAGTCTCACTGAAGCTTCCTTT. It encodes CASKDSLTEASF.

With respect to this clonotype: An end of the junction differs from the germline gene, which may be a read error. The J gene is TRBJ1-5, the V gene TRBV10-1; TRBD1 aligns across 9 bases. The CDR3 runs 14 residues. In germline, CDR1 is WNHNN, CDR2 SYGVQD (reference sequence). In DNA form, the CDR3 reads TGCGCCAGCAGTGAAACAGGGGGCAAACAGCCCCAGCATTTT. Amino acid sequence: CASSETGGKQPQHF.

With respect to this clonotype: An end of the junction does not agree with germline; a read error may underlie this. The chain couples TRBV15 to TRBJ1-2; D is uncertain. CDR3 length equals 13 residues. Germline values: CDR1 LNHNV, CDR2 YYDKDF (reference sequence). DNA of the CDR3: TGTGCCGCCAGCAGAGATGTTGACTATGGCTACACCTTC. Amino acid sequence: CAASRDVDYGYTF.

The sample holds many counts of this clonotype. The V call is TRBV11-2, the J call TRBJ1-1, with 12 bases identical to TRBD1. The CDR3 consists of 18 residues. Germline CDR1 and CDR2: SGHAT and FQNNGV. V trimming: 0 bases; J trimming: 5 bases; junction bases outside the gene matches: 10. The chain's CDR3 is CASSLEFGTGGALTEAFF. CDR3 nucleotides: TGTGCCAGCAGCTTAGAGTTTGGGACAGGGGGCGCGTTAACTGAAGCTTTCTTT.

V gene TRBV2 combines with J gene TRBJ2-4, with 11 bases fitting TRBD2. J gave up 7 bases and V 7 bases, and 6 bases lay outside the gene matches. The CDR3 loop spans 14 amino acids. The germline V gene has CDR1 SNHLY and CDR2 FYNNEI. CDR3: CASMETSGENIQYF. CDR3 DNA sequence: TGTGCCAGCATGGAGACTAGCGGGGAGAACATTCAGTACTTC.

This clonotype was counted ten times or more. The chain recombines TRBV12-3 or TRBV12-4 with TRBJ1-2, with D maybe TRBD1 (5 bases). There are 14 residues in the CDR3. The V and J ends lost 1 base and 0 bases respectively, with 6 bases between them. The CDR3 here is CASSLGTPNYGYTF. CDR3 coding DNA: TGTGCCAGCAGTTTAGGGACACCTAACTATGGCTACACCTTC.